This T cell receptor beta chain emerged from a study of blood T cell repertoires in COVID-19. The method was immunoSEQ multiplex PCR; TCRdb's version includes in-frame clones alone and lacks a portion of them. Here the sample spans some 150,000 clones, roughly 88% being singletons. J gave up 6 bases and V 4 bases, and 7 bases lay outside the gene matches. From germline, CDR1 is MNHEY and CDR2 SVGAGI. There are 14 residues in the CDR3. Sample: PBMCs or T cells enriched from blood (not recorded which). This receptor was obtained from a woman aged 25-40 years with acute COVID-19. The chain is built from TRBV6-5 and TRBJ2-7, with 9 nucleotides matching TRBD2. This CDR3 is CASSWGSGRAEQYF. The CDR3 coding sequence is TGTGCCAGCAGTTGGGGTAGCGGGAGAGCCGAGCAGTACTTC.